These T cell receptor beta chains were read from a single sample in a study of shared clonotypes between healthy human individuals. The protocol was immunoSEQ multiplex PCR, while the TCRdb copy is restricted to in-frame clones and leaves out a portion. The sample records roughly 2.6 million clones, 85% to 95% being singletons. Specimen: naive CD4+ T cells sorted from blood. The receptors stem from a man aged 18 to 29 in good health. CDR3s include the opening cysteine and the closing phenylalanine or tryptophan. Each record gives: D gene, clone size, J gene, V gene, CDR3 DNA, CDR3 protein. The D gene is left open where the match is weak. Clone size is not always given. Where it is, it says once, few, many or a class for expanded clones.

.	.	TRBJ2-2	TRBV29-1	TGCAGCGTTGAAAGGACGGGCACCGGGGAGCTGTTTTTT	CSVERTGTGELFF
TRBD2	.	TRBJ2-5	TRBV11-2	TGTGCCAGCAGCTTAGATCCCCCGGGACTAGCGGGAGGGCCAGGCGGGACCCAGTACTTC	CASSLDPPGLAGGPGGTQYF
TRBD1	once	TRBJ1-5	TRBV10-1	TGCGCCAGCAGTGCCGGGACAGGGGGCACTCAGCCCCAGCATTTT	CASSAGTGGTQPQHF
TRBD2	.	TRBJ2-7	TRBV6-5	TGTGCCAGCAGTTACCCGACTAGCGGAAGCTCCTACGAGCAGTACTTC	CASSYPTSGSSYEQYF
TRBD2	.	TRBJ2-2	TRBV7-8	TGTGCCAGCAGCCCCCGACTAGCGGGAGACACCGGGGAGCTGTTTTTT	CASSPRLAGDTGELFF
TRBD2	.	TRBJ2-5	TRBV7-8	TGTGCCAGCAGCTTAGTATTCGGGACTAGCGGCACAGAGACCCAGTACTTC	CASSLVFGTSGTETQYF
.	few	TRBJ1-6	TRBV10-1	TGCGCCTCCGCGGACAGTAATTCACCCCTCCACTTT	CASADSNSPLHF
TRBD2	.	TRBJ2-3	TRBV29-1	TGCAGCGTCTCTGGGACTAGCGGTAGCACAGATACGCAGTATTTT	CSVSGTSGSTDTQYF
.	.	TRBJ2-7	TRBV7-2	TGTGCCAGCAGTATTCTAGGGGCCTCCTACGAGCAGTACTTC	CASSILGASYEQYF
TRBD1	few	TRBJ1-2	TRBV6-5	TGTGCCAGCAGTTCCGGGACAGGGGTCTATGGCTACACCTTC	CASSSGTGVYGYTF
.	.	TRBJ2-5	TRBV5-4	TGTGCCAGCAGCCCGGGACCCGGACTACTGGAGACCCAGTACTTC	CASSPGPGLLETQYF
.	.	TRBJ1-4	TRBV7-2	TGTGCCAGCAGCTTCGGTGTTAATGAAAAACTGTTTTTT	CASSFGVNEKLFF
.	.	TRBJ2-1	TRBV5-1	TGCGCCAGCAGCTCGGTGACTGTGAGGTCATACAATGAGCAGTTCTTC	CASSSVTVRSYNEQFF
TRBD1	few	TRBJ1-1	TRBV5-1	TGCGCCAGCAGCATAACCGGGACAGGGGGCACTGAAGCTTTCTTT	CASSITGTGGTEAFF
.	.	TRBJ1-2	TRBV5-1	TGCGCCAGCAGCCCCGACGGGGTAGACTATGGCTACACCTTC	CASSPDGVDYGYTF
TRBD1	.	TRBJ2-7	TRBV5-1	TGCGCCAGCAGCTTAGGGGACAGGGATGCCTACGAGCAGTACTTC	CASSLGDRDAYEQYF
.	.	TRBJ1-1	TRBV4-3	TGCGCCAGCAGCCAAGGGTGGGGGGGGAACACTGAAGCTTTCTTT	CASSQGWGGNTEAFF
TRBD2	.	TRBJ2-7	TRBV7-3	TGTGCCAGCAGCTCGGGACTAGCTGGGAGCGAGCAGTACTTC	CASSSGLAGSEQYF
.	.	TRBJ2-3	TRBV18	TGTGCCAGCTCACCGGGGCTTAGTGATACGCAGTATTTT	CASSPGLSDTQYF
.	.	TRBJ2-7	TRBV18	TGTGCCAGCTCCCTTACTTATGGGGGCGGCTACGAGCAGTACTTC	CASSLTYGGGYEQYF
.	.	TRBJ2-3	TRBV10-3	TGTGCCATCGGGGGGACAAATCCCTCCACAGATACGCAGTATTTT	CAIGGTNPSTDTQYF
TRBD1	.	TRBJ1-5	TRBV28	TGTGCCAGCAGTTCCGGGACAGGGGGCTTTCAGCCCCAGCATTTT	CASSSGTGGFQPQHF
TRBD2	.	TRBJ2-1	TRBV2	TGTGCCAGCAGTGATAGGACTAGCGGGGGGGCCCAAGAGCAGTTCTTC	CASSDRTSGGAQEQFF
.	.	TRBJ2-5	TRBV4-3	TGCGCCAGCAGCCAAGAGCAGAGCGAGACCCAGTACTTC	CASSQEQSETQYF
TRBD2	once	TRBJ2-3	TRBV9	TGTGCCAGCAGCTCTGGGACTAGCGGGAGTTTTTTAACTAGCACAGATACGCAGTATTTT	CASSSGTSGSFLTSTDTQYF
TRBD1	.	TRBJ1-5	TRBV28	TGTGCCAGCAGCCCCAACAGGGGCCCTAGCAATCAGCCCCAGCATTTT	CASSPNRGPSNQPQHF
.	.	TRBJ1-1	TRBV7-8	TGTGCCAGCAGCCGGGAGCCGAGGGAAGCTTTCTTT	CASSREPREAFF
.	few	TRBJ1-1	TRBV6-5	TGTGCCAGCAGTTACTACATGGAGGGGATGAACACTGAAGCTTTCTTT	CASSYYMEGMNTEAFF
.	.	TRBJ2-7	TRBV12-5	TGTGCTAGTGGTTTGATAGGCAGAGGCGGGGACAATGCCGGCGAGCAGTACTTC	CASGLIGRGGDNAGEQYF
.	.	TRBJ2-3	TRBV7-2	TGTGCCAGCAGCTTAACTGAGCGGAGTGGGACAGATACGCAGTATTTT	CASSLTERSGTDTQYF
.	.	TRBJ2-3	TRBV9	TGTGCCAGCACCCCTCTGGGGTATAGCACAGATACGCAGTATTTT	CASTPLGYSTDTQYF
.	.	TRBJ1-2	TRBV4-3	TGCGCCAGCAGCCAAGACGCTGCCGGGAATCTTGGCTACACCTTC	CASSQDAAGNLGYTF
.	.	TRBJ2-7	TRBV7-2	TGTGCCACCTGGAACGAGCAGTACTTC	CATWNEQYF
TRBD2	.	TRBJ2-1	TRBV5-8	TGTGCCAGCAGCCCAGGGACTAGCGGGGTCGATGAGCAGTTCTTC	CASSPGTSGVDEQFF
.	.	TRBJ2-5	TRBV4-1	TGCGCCAGCAGACAAGTCGGAGCGGCCCAAGAGACCCAGTACTTC	CASRQVGAAQETQYF
.	.	TRBJ2-2	TRBV19	TGTGCCAGTAGTACCATTCAGGTAGCCGGGGAGCTGTTTTTT	CASSTIQVAGELFF
.	once	TRBJ2-1	TRBV7-2	TGTGCCAGCAGCTTACACGTTAGCGGAGGTCGGAATGAGCAGTTCTTC	CASSLHVSGGRNEQFF
.	.	TRBJ1-2	TRBV7-2	TGTGCCAGCAGCCTCCGTAACTATGGCTACACCTTC	CASSLRNYGYTF
.	few	TRBJ1-1	TRBV19	TGTGCCAGTAGTATTGGGGGCTGGCCTGAAGCTTTCTTT	CASSIGGWPEAFF
.	.	TRBJ2-7	TRBV6-5	TGTGCCAGCAGTTACTCACGGGGCTCCTACGAGCAGTACTTC	CASSYSRGSYEQYF
.	.	TRBJ2-7	TRBV30	TGTGCCTGGAATCGGGGCTGGAGGGACTACGAGCAGTACTTC	CAWNRGWRDYEQYF
TRBD1	.	TRBJ2-3	TRBV7-9	TGTGCCAGCAGCTTAGATACAGGGGGGATAGATACGCAGTATTTT	CASSLDTGGIDTQYF